Shown below are 27 T cell receptor beta chains from a single sample sequenced in a study of cytomegalovirus exposure and HLA in healthy donors. Use of 60 Vbeta and 13 Jbeta primers characterized the PCR. Assay used: immunoSEQ multiplex PCR; TCRdb lists only in-frame clones, some missing. This table has roughly 200,000 clones, approximately 80% appearing once. Specimen: PBMCs. The receptor source for this set is a man aged 60 to 69 in good health and CMV-seronegative.

The genes are TRBV2 and TRBJ1-5, with a possible D match to TRBD1 (6 bases). The germline CDR1 and CDR2 sequences are SNHLY and FYNNEI. Trimming shortened V by 2 bases and J by 6 bases, and 11 bases separated the two germline ends. The CDR3 has 14 amino acids. The CDR3 loop is CASSERTGIQPQHF. For the CDR3, the DNA is TGTGCCAGCAGTGAAAGAACAGGGATTCAGCCCCAGCATTTT.

This clone was seen a few times. V usage is TRBV7-2 and J usage is TRBJ2-3; 12 nucleotides line up with TRBD2. The CDR3 runs 19 residues. Losses at the gene ends were 5 bases for V and 2 bases for J; bases not matched to a gene: 14. CDR1 SGHTA and CDR2 FQGNSA come from the germline V gene. The CDR3: CASSPLRLAGGIYTDTQYF. DNA for the CDR3: TGTGCCAGCAGCCCTCTGAGGCTAGCGGGAGGGATATACACAGATACGCAGTATTTT.

V usage is TRBV30 and J usage is TRBJ1-1, with 9 nucleotides matching TRBD1. The CDR3 length is 13 residues. V lost 1 base to trimming and J lost 3 bases; unmatched junction nucleotides: 0. Looked up from germline, CDR1 is GTSNPN and CDR2 is SVGIG (reference sequence). This CDR3 is CAWSGQGDTEAFF. CDR3 coding DNA: TGTGCCTGGAGTGGACAGGGGGACACTGAAGCTTTCTTT. Using reference TRBV30 and TRBJ1-1 for the parts outside the CDR3, the full variable domain is SQTIHQWPATLVQPVGSPLSLECTVEGTSNPNLYWYRQAAGRGLQLLFYSVGIGQISSEVPQNLSASRPQDRQFILSSKKLLLSDSGFYLCAWSGQGDTEAFFGQGTRLTVV.

The CDR3 loop reads CASKPRASGMMETQYF. The CDR3 region has the DNA TGTGCCAGCAAACCTCGGGCTAGCGGGATGATGGAGACCCAGTACTTC. The chain employs TRBV19 and TRBJ2-5; 9 bases match TRBD2. This CDR3 has 16 amino acids. Per germline, CDR1 LNHDA and CDR2 SQIVND (reference sequence). Germline trimming cut 9 bases from V and 5 bases from J; bases unmatched to any gene: 16.

The V call is TRBV19, the J call TRBJ1-1, with TRBD1 matching 7 bases. The CDR3 has 15 amino acids. Germline V CDR1 and CDR2: LNHDA, SQIVND (reference sequence). V lost 3 bases and J lost 0; bases outside the gene matches: 4. The CDR3 DNA reads TGTGCCAGTAGTATCAGGGGGGACATGAACACTGAAGCTTTCTTT. Protein product: CASSIRGDMNTEAFF.

The CDR3 DNA is TGTGCCAGCAGCCATAGCGGCTCTTCGGCGGGTGAGCAGTTCTTC. Translation: CASSHSGSSAGEQFF. J is TRBJ2-1 and V is TRBV7-8, with TRBD2 as a possible D gene (6 bases). V was cut by 5 bases and J by 9 bases, with 20 bases left in between. The CDR3 totals 15 residues. Germline lookup yields CDR1 SGHVS and CDR2 FQNEAQ.

As concerns this clone: Mismatch with germline at one junction end may stem from a read error. The J gene is TRBJ1-2, the V gene TRBV18, with D possibly being TRBD1 (5 bases). The CDR3 is 15 amino acids. The germline V gene encodes CDR1 KGHSH and CDR2 LQKENI. CDR3 DNA: TGTGCCAGCTCACCCCTCGGCAGGGTCGTGTCTGGCTACCCCTTC. Translating gives CASSPLGRVVSGYPF.

V is TRBV28 and J is TRBJ1-5; a weak D match, TRBD1 (5 bases). The CDR3 spans 15 residues. Germline V CDR1 and CDR2: MDHEN, SYDVKM. V was clipped by 1 base and J by 5 bases, with 12 bases between them. Written as DNA, the CDR3 is TGTGCCAGCAGTTTATTAGGGTCGGGGGATCAGCCCCAGCATTTT. This codes for CASSLLGSGDQPQHF. Full variable domain (rest looked up from reference TRBV28 and TRBJ1-5): DVKVTQSSRYLVKRTGEKVFLECVQDMDHENMFWYRQDPGLGLRLIYFSYDVKMKEKGDIPEGYSVSREKKERFSLILESASTNQTSMYLCASSLLGSGDQPQHFGDGTRLSIL.

V usage is TRBV19 and J usage is TRBJ2-3, with 7 positions matching TRBD2. J was trimmed by 7 bases and V by 5 bases; bases with no gene match: 12. This CDR3 has 15 amino acids. Germline V gene data show CDR1 as LNHDA and CDR2 as SQIVND (reference sequence). The CDR3 sequence: CASSLLLADLNTQYF. The CDR3 nucleotides read TGTGCCAGTAGTCTCTTGCTAGCGGACCTCAATACGCAGTATTTT. Together with reference TRBV19 and TRBJ2-3, the CDR3 gives the full variable domain: DGGITQSPKYLFRKEGQNVTLSCEQNLNHDAMYWYRQDPGQGLRLIYYSQIVNDFQKGDIAEGYSVSREKKESFPLTVTSAQKNPTAFYLCASSLLLADLNTQYFGPGTRLTVL.

The chain uses TRBV5-4 and TRBJ2-7; a possible D gene is TRBD2 (7 bases). The germline V gene has CDR1 SGHNT and CDR2 YYREEE (reference sequence). There are 15 residues in the CDR3. With 4 bases removed from V and 0 bases from J, the gap between germline ends came to 14 bases. DNA for the CDR3: TGTGCCAGCAGCCCCTGGGGGGGCTACTCCTACGAGCAGTACTTC. This encodes CASSPWGGYSYEQYF.

The chain has TRBV6-1 and TRBJ1-5; 7 bases line up with TRBD1. The ends lost 11 bases at V and 3 bases at J; junction bases unmatched: 10. The germline V gene has CDR1 MNHNS and CDR2 SASEGT. The CDR3 extends over 14 amino acids. The CDR3 DNA sequence: TGTGCCGTACAAGGGACAGCGAACAATCAGCCCCAGCATTTT. Encoded protein: CAVQGTANNQPQHF.

The chain links TRBV5-6 to TRBJ2-6; TRBD2 matches 7 bases. CDR1 and CDR2 from the germline V gene are SGHDT and YYEEEE. The CDR3 sequence is 18 residues long. Trimming at V came to 1 base and at J to 4 bases, leaving 11 bases not matched to a gene. CDR3 loop: CASSLPRLASYGANVLTF. The DNA of the CDR3 is TGTGCCAGCAGCTTGCCCAGACTAGCTTCGTACGGGGCCAACGTCCTGACTTTC.

The sample holds many counts of this clone. The chain links TRBV6-4 to TRBJ1-5; tentatively, D is TRBD1 (6 bases). CDR1 is MRHNA and CDR2 is SNTAGT in the germline V gene. The CDR3 is made up of 15 amino acids. V was shortened by 4 bases and J by 7 bases, with 17 bases between the two germline ends. This chain's CDR3 is CASSAQGFGGQPQHF. The CDR3 DNA is TGTGCCAGCAGTGCACAGGGTTTTGGGGGACAGCCCCAGCATTTT.

The rearrangement links TRBV5-4 to TRBJ1-2; tentatively, D is TRBD1 (5 bases). Trimming removed 2 bases at V and 1 base at J, with 6 bases between. The CDR3 is made up of 13 amino acids. Per germline, CDR1 SGHNT and CDR2 YYREEE (reference sequence). For the CDR3, the DNA is TGTGCCAGCAGCTTTCAGGGTAACTATGGCTACACCTTC. Its translation: CASSFQGNYGYTF.

This clone was recorded once. The chain employs TRBV19 and TRBJ2-7, with D perhaps matching TRBD1 (6 bases). The CDR3 has 15 residues. The ends were cut back, 5 bases at V and 2 bases at J, with 16 bases in the middle. Germline V lookup: CDR1 LNHDA, CDR2 SQIVND (reference sequence). The CDR3 protein is CASSLGSGVAYEQYF. In nucleotides, the CDR3 is TGTGCCAGTAGTCTGGGGTCAGGGGTGGCCTACGAGCAGTACTTC.

This clone has more than one count but fewer than ten. The chain links TRBV6-5 to TRBJ2-5, with D possibly being TRBD2 (5 bases). The germline V gene encodes CDR1 MNHEY and CDR2 SVGAGI. This CDR3 has 14 residues. Deletions cut 2 bases from V and 2 bases from J, with 9 bases between. The CDR3 DNA follows: TGTGCCAGCAGTTACAGGACTCCACAAGAGACCCAGTACTTC. Amino acids: CASSYRTPQETQYF.

The genes are TRBV7-2 and TRBJ2-7; possibly TRBD2 for D (6 bases). Trimming removed 1 base from V and 1 base from J, with 14 bases in between. The CDR3 runs to 16 residues. Germline assignment: CDR1 SGHTA and CDR2 FQGNSA. The CDR3 nucleotides are TGTGCCAGCAGCTTAGTTGGAGGGGAGATGTCCTACGAGCAGTACTTC. This encodes CASSLVGGEMSYEQYF.

The chain carries TRBV5-6 and TRBJ2-2; 8 bases line up with TRBD2. Germline V CDR1 and CDR2: SGHDT, YYEEEE. The CDR3 is 17 residues long. V gave up 1 base and J gave up 2 bases; unmatched junction bases: 7. The CDR3 nucleotides are TGTGCCAGCAGCTTGTCGTGGCGGGGGGAAAACACCGGGGAGCTGTTTTTT. It yields the protein CASSLSWRGENTGELFF.

The V call is TRBV7-6, the J call TRBJ1-1; 7 bases line up with TRBD1. Germline CDR1 is SGHVS and CDR2 is FNYEAQ. There are 13 residues in the CDR3. The V gene end was trimmed by 5 bases and the J gene end by 4 bases; junction bases not matched to a gene: 4. CDR3 sequence reads: CASSTGAGTEAFF. CDR3 sequence (DNA): TGTGCCAGCAGCACAGGGGCCGGCACTGAAGCTTTCTTT.

J is TRBJ2-6 and V is TRBV5-1, with D perhaps TRBD2 (5 bases). V shed 4 bases and J shed 0 bases, with 20 bases lying between them. Germline V lookup: CDR1 SGHRS, CDR2 YFSETQ. This CDR3 region has 19 residues. The CDR3 spells CASSPDLQGSRSGANVLTF. The DNA for the CDR3 is TGCGCCAGCAGCCCGGACTTACAAGGTTCCCGCTCTGGGGCCAACGTCCTGACTTTC.

The chain recombines TRBV29-1 with TRBJ1-5; D perhaps matches TRBD1 (5 bases). CDR3 length: 12 amino acids. Trimming removed 4 bases at V and 3 bases at J, with 7 bases between. Germline assignment: CDR1 SQVTM and CDR2 ANQGSEA. The DNA of the CDR3 is TGCAGCGTTGCACAGGCCAATCAGCCCCAGCATTTT. It codes for CSVAQANQPQHF. Looking up the rest from reference TRBV29-1 and TRBJ1-5 gives the full variable domain: SAVISQKPSRDICQRGTSLTIQCQVDSQVTMMFWYRQQPGQSLTLIATANQGSEATYESGFVIDKFPISRPNLTFSTLTVSNMSPEDSSIYLCSVAQANQPQHFGDGTRLSIL.

The CDR3 region has the DNA TGCGCCAGCAGCCTCGCGGGAGGACCCAATGAAAAACTGTTTTTT. Its translation: CASSLAGGPNEKLFF. This chain joins TRBV5-1 and TRBJ1-4; D unclear. Germline V gene data show CDR1 as SGHRS and CDR2 as YFSETQ. Trimming removed 4 bases from V and 5 bases from J, with 15 bases in between. This CDR3 comprises 15 residues.

The chain couples TRBV28 to TRBJ2-7, with a possible D match to TRBD2 (5 bases). The ends were cut back, 7 bases at V and 0 bases at J, with 7 bases in the middle. This CDR3 region has 12 residues. Germline CDR1 is MDHEN and CDR2 is SYDVKM. The CDR3 protein is CASTGNSYEQYF. CDR3 in DNA: TGTGCCAGCACCGGGAACTCCTACGAGCAGTACTTC. Looking up the rest from reference TRBV28 and TRBJ2-7 gives the full variable domain: DVKVTQSSRYLVKRTGEKVFLECVQDMDHENMFWYRQDPGLGLRLIYFSYDVKMKEKGDIPEGYSVSREKKERFSLILESASTNQTSMYLCASTGNSYEQYFGPGTRLTVT.

The chain has TRBV4-3 and TRBJ2-1, with 9 bases that match TRBD1. Germline values: CDR1 LGHNA, CDR2 YSLEER. J gave up 2 bases and V 2 bases, and 13 bases lay outside the gene matches. This CDR3 comprises 19 residues. CDR3 sequence: CASSQNRGRGAGAYNEQFF. CDR3 nucleotides: TGCGCCAGCAGCCAAAACAGGGGGCGAGGGGCGGGGGCCTACAATGAGCAGTTCTTC.

This clone was counted once. The chain has TRBV9 and TRBJ2-1, with D perhaps TRBD1 (7 bases). V lost 2 bases and J lost 1, with 16 bases in between. The V gene's germline CDR1 is SGDLS and CDR2 YYNGEE. The CDR3 covers 17 residues. DNA of the CDR3: TGTGCCAGCAGCGTCCAGGGGGGTAGCCCTTCCTACAATGAGCAGTTCTTC. Amino acids: CASSVQGGSPSYNEQFF.

The gene calls are TRBV5-5 and TRBJ2-1, with D tentatively TRBD2 (6 bases). This CDR3 comprises 13 residues. V was pared by 5 bases and J by 7 bases, with 13 bases between. The germline V gene has CDR1 SGHKS and CDR2 YYEKEE (reference sequence). CDR3 residues: CASSAQGGNEQFF. DNA of the CDR3: TGTGCCAGCAGTGCCCAGGGAGGAAATGAGCAGTTCTTC.

The V call is TRBV11-2, the J call TRBJ1-1; D might be TRBD1 (5 bases). V was clipped by 5 bases and J by 1 base, with 14 bases between them. This CDR3 has 15 residues. CDR1 and CDR2 from the germline V gene are SGHAT and FQNNGV. The CDR3 DNA follows: TGTGCCAGCAGCGATGTGGGAGGGGAGAACACTGAAGCTTTCTTT. Residues: CASSDVGGENTEAFF.